This T cell receptor (beta chain) appears in the sequencing data of a study of blood T cell repertoires in COVID-19. V shed 4 bases and J shed 0 bases, with 10 bases lying between them. CDR1 and CDR2 (germline): SGHNT, YYREEE (reference sequence). The CDR3 has 14 residues. Original data processing: Scientists estimated how many nucleated cells there were by amplifying reference gene primers. The data were produced by immunoSEQ multiplex PCR, yet TCRdb's version contains in-frame clones alone and is incomplete. That table furnishes V, J and clone size, whereas the DNA furnished D and trimming. The sample lists fewer than 450,000 clones, around 87% seen once, with 6% to 7% in the top ten.

The sequenced material came from peripheral blood. This rearrangement joins TRBV5-4 to TRBJ2-5; D ambiguous. This receptor was taken from a woman in her forties or fifties with COVID-19, enrolled during active disease. CDR3 nucleotide sequence: TGTGCCAGCAGCCCCCTCCCGTACCAAGAGACCCAGTACTTC. As protein: CASSPLPYQETQYF.